Sequencing of this T cell receptor (beta chain) was carried out in a study of early T cells in non-severe SARS-CoV-2 infection. Study as a whole: Sequenced bulk RNA came from whole blood that was unsorted, and chains were unpaired. Study-wide findings and caveats: VDJdb matches were skewed toward anti-spike CD8 T cell responses.

CDR1 is SQVTM, CDR2 ANQGSEA, per germline. V was trimmed by 3 bases and J by 0 bases, leaving 5 bases between them. This CDR3 has 12 amino acids. Unique molecular identifiers were added to individual cDNA molecules. TCRdb reanalysed the 5' RACE reads using MiXCR and keeps one entry per CDR3 protein. The sample includes about 56,000 distinct CDR3 sequences, about 10% of them seen just once. As to this clonotype: The antigen is not known.

The chain employs TRBV29-1 and TRBJ1-1; no clear D. The material sequenced was whole blood. The origin of this receptor is an adult who was a healthcare worker with PCR-confirmed SARS-CoV-2 infection or an uninfected control (not recorded which). CDR3 sequence: CSVEQMNTEAFF. The CDR3 nucleotides are TGCAGCGTTGAGCAGATGAACACTGAAGCTTTCTTT.